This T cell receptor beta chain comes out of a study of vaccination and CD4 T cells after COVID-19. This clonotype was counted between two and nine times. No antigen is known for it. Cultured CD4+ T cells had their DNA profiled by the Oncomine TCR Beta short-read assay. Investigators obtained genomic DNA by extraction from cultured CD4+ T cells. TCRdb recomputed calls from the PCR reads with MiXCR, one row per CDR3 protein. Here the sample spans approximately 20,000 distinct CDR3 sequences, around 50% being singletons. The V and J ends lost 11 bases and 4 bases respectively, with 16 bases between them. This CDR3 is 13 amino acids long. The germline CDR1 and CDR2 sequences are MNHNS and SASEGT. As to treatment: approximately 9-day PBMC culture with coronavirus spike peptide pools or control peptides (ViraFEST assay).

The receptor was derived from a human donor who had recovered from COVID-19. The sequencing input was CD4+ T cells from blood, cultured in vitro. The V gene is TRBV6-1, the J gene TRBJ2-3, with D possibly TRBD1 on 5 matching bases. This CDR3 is CAGATTAADTQYF. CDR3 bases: TGTGCCGGGGCTACGACGGCTGCAGATACGCAGTATTTT.